These T cell receptor beta chains were read from a single sample in a study of blood T cells in healthy people across ages. TCRdb used MiXCR to reprocess the 5' RACE reads, holding one entry per CDR3 protein. Here the sample spans over a million distinct CDR3 sequences, roughly 45% being singletons. The specimen was blood. The source is an older woman in good health. CDR3s include the opening cysteine and the closing phenylalanine or tryptophan. D genes are given only for firm matches. Size is stated for part of the rows, as once, few or many counts, or as a class when the clone is expanded.

d_gene | j_gene | abundance | v_gene | CDR3aa | CDR3nt
. | TRBJ2-5 | . | TRBV10-2 | CASSAKGETQYF | TGCGCCAGCAGCGCCAAAGGGGAGACCCAGTACTTC
TRBD1 | TRBJ2-7 | . | TRBV27 | CASSRDSREQYF | TGTGCCAGCAGTCGGGACAGCCGCGAGCAGTACTTC
TRBD2 | TRBJ2-4 | . | TRBV14 | CASSQNSGRFMGEQYF | TGTGCCAGCAGCCAAAATAGCGGGAGGTTCATGGGGGAGCAGTACTTC
. | TRBJ2-3 | . | TRBV14 | CASSPGTRMADTQYF | TGTGCCAGCAGCCCCGGAACAAGGATGGCAGATACGCAGTATTTT
TRBD1 | TRBJ1-4 | . | TRBV5-1 | CASRPDRGMFNEKLFF | TGCGCCAGCAGACCGGACAGGGGGATGTTTAATGAAAAACTGTTTTTT
TRBD1 | TRBJ1-5 | . | TRBV12-3/TRBV12-4 | CASSLARAGGNQPQHF | TGTGCCAGCAGTTTAGCGCGGGCAGGGGGGAATCAGCCCCAGCATTTT
. | TRBJ2-7 | . | TRBV4-2 | CASSQVSGGLYEQYF | TGTGCCAGCAGCCAAGTCTCCGGGGGCCTGTACGAGCAGTACTTC
. | TRBJ1-2 | . | TRBV27 | CASSFRGDDGYTF | TGTGCCAGCTCCTTTCGAGGGGATGATGGCTACACCTTC
. | TRBJ2-2 | . | TRBV6-5 | CASSPWTPRSTGELFF | TGTGCCAGCAGTCCATGGACACCACGATCAACCGGGGAGCTGTTTTTT
. | TRBJ2-3 | . | TRBV12-3/TRBV12-4 | CASSHHRSASTDTQYF | TGTGCCAGCAGCCACCACAGGAGCGCGAGCACAGATACGCAGTATTTC
. | TRBJ2-7 | few | TRBV29-1 | CSVARAGEQYF | TGCAGCGTAGCAAGAGCGGGCGAGCAGTACTTC
. | TRBJ2-1 | few | TRBV29-1 | CSTPDGGWEFF | TGCAGCACACCGGATGGAGGCTGGGAGTTCTTC
. | TRBJ2-1 | . | TRBV19 | CASNISPADYNEQFF | TGTGCCAGTAACATATCCCCGGCGGACTACAATGAGCAGTTCTTC
TRBD1 | TRBJ2-6 | . | TRBV2 | CASSSGTGRSGANVPTF | TGTGCCAGCAGTTCCGGGACAGGGCGTTCTGGGGCCAACGTCCCGACTTTC
. | TRBJ2-3 | . | TRBV9 | CASSSQKGLRRVDTQYF | TGTGCCAGCAGCTCCCAGAAGGGCCTCCGACGGGTAGATACGCAGTATTTT
TRBD2 | TRBJ2-3 | few | TRBV7-3 | CASSLTGGSWPDTQYF | TGTGCCAGCAGCTTAACGGGCGGGAGTTGGCCAGATACGCAGTATTTT
. | TRBJ2-3 | . | TRBV25-1 | CASSNHLADTQYF | TGTGCCAGCAGTAACCATCTCGCGGATACGCAGTATTTT
. | TRBJ2-5 | . | TRBV11-2 | CASSLEGRGQRETQYF | TGTGCCAGCAGCTTAGAGGGGAGGGGGCAGAGGGAGACCCAGTACTTC
TRBD2 | TRBJ2-1 | few | TRBV2 | CASRTSGIYEQFF | TGTGCCAGCCGGACTAGCGGGATCTATGAGCAGTTCTTC
TRBD2 | TRBJ2-1 | . | TRBV5-1 | CASSTSGTTYNEQFF | TGCGCCAGCAGTACCTCCGGGACTACCTACAATGAGCAGTTCTTC
TRBD2 | TRBJ2-1 | . | TRBV6-1 | CASSSRLAGVFGNEQFF | TGTGCCAGCAGTAGTCGGCTAGCGGGAGTATTTGGGAATGAGCAGTTCTTC
. | TRBJ2-1 | . | TRBV2 | CASRAWASPNEQFF | TGTGCCAGCAGAGCCTGGGCTAGCCCCAATGAGCAGTTCTTC
TRBD2 | TRBJ2-7 | few | TRBV11-2 | CASSLRLAGGTRYYEQYF | TGTGCCAGCAGCTTAAGGCTAGCGGGAGGGACACGCTACTACGAGCAGTACTTC
TRBD2 | TRBJ2-3 | . | TRBV7-9 | CASSASGRTDTQYF | TGTGCCAGCAGTGCTAGCGGACGCACAGATACGCAGTATTTT
. | TRBJ2-3 | . | TRBV7-9 | CASSPYPGDTQYF | TGTGCCAGCAGCCCTTACCCCGGAGATACGCAGTATTTT